This T cell receptor (beta chain) was obtained from a study of T cell responses to AZD1222 COVID-19 vaccine (dated by TCRdb to about 2021). At the level of the whole study: AZD1222 recipients whose second dose came at about 4 weeks and those whose second dose came at about 12 weeks were combined into one group, since spike-specific TCR depth and breadth did not differ between the two schedules. Trial participants were enrolled by age into subgroups of 18-55, 56-69 and 70-plus years, and around 150, 28 and 57 TCR-sequenced participants, respectively, were included in these subgroups. A total of 233 trial participants underwent TCR sequencing, of whom approximately 200 had received two doses of AZD1222 and 26 had received two doses of the MenACWY control vaccine.

The CDR3 regions of human TCRbeta chains were subjected to immunosequencing. On the authors' methods: Repertoire TCRs were checked for matches against a reference library of SARS-CoV-2-specific TCRs that had been generated using the MIRA antigen-specificity platform. Breadth was defined as the fraction of unique TCRs that were SARS-CoV-2-associated. Depth was defined as the fraction of total T cells that were SARS-CoV-2-associated. Using the MIRA data, each spike-specific TCR was mapped to the spike region that the TCR reacts to and placed in a CD4 or CD8 class. Log10-transformed breadth and depth values were compared by one-way ANOVA with Sidak's multiple comparisons tests. Entries here come from immuneACCESS through TCRdb and include only in-frame sequences with V and J called. Some clones fail to appear in such tables; in the studies checked, an unresolved V gene covers under half of the shortfall, and the cause of the remainder is unknown. V, J and clone size are taken as reported in that table, and D and trimming were inferred from the DNA itself. The sample table shows about 110,000 clones, and around 87% are seen once. The ten largest make up roughly 1.1% of the sample.

The sample's time point label, in plain terms: baseline before first vaccination. Vaccinee samples came from UK trials COV001 and COV002, including a single-blind randomized controlled phase 2/3 trial of AZD1222 (ChAdOx1 nCoV-19) in healthy adults. For TCRbeta chain sequencing, PBMC samples were collected from trial participants at day 0 and at day 28 after the second dose. Based on the germline V gene (reference sequence), the CDR1 and CDR2 sequences are LGHDT and YNNKEL. A distance of 10 bases separates the germline ends of V and J, which lose 0 bases and 1 base respectively. Its CDR3 holds 16 amino acids, cysteine through phenylalanine. Only the CDR3 region is kept as DNA, spanning 48 bases read in frame from base 1. Study-wide conclusions, independent of this receptor: Because no day 14 peak-response samples were available, repertoires were characterized only after the peak T cell response. Reportedly, close to half of the unique spike-specific TCRs recognized epitopes lying outside the regions that are mutated in the B.1.351 and B.1.1.7 variants. Conclusions about previously exposed vaccinees are limited because only five to seven AZD1222 recipients were SARS-CoV-2 seropositive at baseline. The whole spike protein was spanned by vaccine-associated CD4 TCRs, and dominant responses were seen in regions 160-218 and 743-854. In the small 56-69-year group, the increase in depth fell short of significance, most likely because of low power. After two AZD1222 doses, spike-specific TCR breadth and depth were significantly higher than at day 0 and than in MenACWY recipients. Most participants were white British and females outnumbered males, and the authors suggested that clonal diversity may have been underestimated.

Comments on this clone: Its binding antigen is unknown. Base qualities are not provided; no much larger clone lies one nucleotide away.

The chain is made from TRBV3-1 (or the pseudogene TRBV3-2) and TRBJ2-1; the D segment could be TRBD2, given 5 matching bases. Sample: peripheral blood, taken on day 0 of AZD1222 vaccination. This clonotype was obtained from an adult in good health. The sequence in DNA is TGTGCCAGCAGCCAAGATCCCCTAGCTTCCTACAATGAGCAGTTCTTC. This encodes CASSQDPLASYNEQFF.